This is a list of T cell receptor beta chains from one sample in a study of T cells after yellow fever vaccination. MiXCR, applied by TCRdb to the 5' RACE reads, yields one record per CDR3 protein. The sample contains some 350,000 distinct CDR3 sequences, over 3.5% of which appear only once. The material was PBMCs, obtained 5 days after the yellow fever booster vaccination. The receptors here all came from a man aged 18 to 35 who received the YFV17D yellow fever vaccine. CDR3s include the opening cysteine and the closing phenylalanine or tryptophan. A D gene is named only where the DNA matches it firmly. Some rows have no size entry. The others give once, few or many, or a class for an expanded clone.

D gene,V gene,J gene,clone size,CDR3 DNA,CDR3 protein
TRBD2,TRBV5-5,TRBJ2-3,many,TGTGCCAGCAGCCCTGTCTCGGGGGGGCGGGATACGCAGTATTTT,CASSPVSGGRDTQYF
NA,TRBV6-2/TRBV6-3,TRBJ2-5,few,TGTGCCAGCAGTTACCCCCGAAGTAGGGGACTTGGGTGGGAGACCCAGTACTTC,CASSYPRSRGLGWETQYF
TRBD1,TRBV19,TRBJ2-1,few,TGTGCCACGGAGCCCCCGGGACAGGGGGACTCCGGAGAGCAGTTCTTC,CATEPPGQGDSGEQFF
TRBD2,TRBV10-3,TRBJ2-3,many,TGTGCCATCAGTATCCTAGCGGGGGACGATACGCAGTATTTT,CAISILAGDDTQYF
NA,TRBV7-9,TRBJ1-3,many,TGTGCCAGCAGCCCTGGGGACCGAGGGAACACCATATATTTT,CASSPGDRGNTIYF
TRBD1,TRBV7-8,TRBJ1-5,few,TGTGCCAGCAGCAGTGGAGGGGGCGGAAGCAATCAGCCCCAGCATTTT,CASSSGGGGSNQPQHF
NA,TRBV20-1,TRBJ1-2,NA,TGCAGTGCTAGAGGGATGGCAGGGGAACATGATGGCTACACCTTC,CSARGMAGEHDGYTF
NA,TRBV27,TRBJ1-1,NA,TGTGCCAGCAGTTCCCGGAGGGAGGGCACTGAAGCTTTCTTT,CASSSRREGTEAFF
NA,TRBV5-1,TRBJ1-1,many,TGCGCCAGCAGCGCCGGGACGCTGAACACTGAAGCTTTCTTT,CASSAGTLNTEAFF
NA,TRBV18,TRBJ1-6,few,TGTGCCAGCTCACCGGGGGATAATTCACCCCTCCACTTT,CASSPGDNSPLHF
NA,TRBV18,TRBJ1-1,few,TGTGCCAGCTCACCATTGGGGGTAACTGAAGCTTTCTTT,CASSPLGVTEAFF
NA,TRBV29-1,TRBJ2-2,many,TGCAGCGTACGCAGGGGAGCGAACACCGGGGAGCTGTTTTTT,CSVRRGANTGELFF
TRBD2,TRBV7-8,TRBJ2-1,few,TGTGCCAGCAGCTTAGGGAGCGGGGGACACAATGAGCAGTTCTTC,CASSLGSGGHNEQFF
TRBD2,TRBV5-1,TRBJ2-1,NA,TGCGCCAGCAGCCCAACTAGCGGGGGGAGCTCCTACAATGAGCAGTTCTTC,CASSPTSGGSSYNEQFF
NA,TRBV6-5,TRBJ2-7,few,TGTGCCAGCAGCTTACTCCGGACGGAGTTACACTTC,CASSLLRTELHF
NA,TRBV4-3,TRBJ1-1,many,TGCGCCAGCAGCCCTCCCGGGGCGACAGCTGAAGCTTTCTTT,CASSPPGATAEAFF
NA,TRBV5-1,TRBJ1-6,many,TGCGCCAGCAGCTTGTGGGAAAACTCCTATAATTCACCCCTCCACTTT,CASSLWENSYNSPLHF
NA,TRBV2,TRBJ1-5,NA,TGTGCCAGCAGTGATATCTTAAGCAATCAGCCCCAGCATTTT,CASSDILSNQPQHF
TRBD2,TRBV9,TRBJ2-1,NA,TGTGCCAGCAGCGTAGGGGGGGAGGGTGAGCAGTTCTTC,CASSVGGEGEQFF
TRBD2,TRBV12-3/TRBV12-4,TRBJ2-3,NA,TGTGCCAGCACCCAGACTAGCGGGGGAGATACGCAGTATTTT,CASTQTSGGDTQYF
NA,TRBV5-1,TRBJ1-6,many,TGCGCCAGCCGTAAAGTACGAAATTCACCCCTCCACTTT,CASRKVRNSPLHF
NA,TRBV7-2,TRBJ1-6,many,TGTGCCTCCGGGGACTATAATTCACCCCTCCACTTT,CASGDYNSPLHF
NA,TRBV6-5,TRBJ1-2,NA,TGTGCCAGCAGCCCGGGACCCCATGGCTACACCTTC,CASSPGPHGYTF
TRBD2,TRBV7-6,TRBJ2-1,NA,TGTGCCAGCAGCATCCCAGCGGGGGCCGACAATGAGCAGTTCTTC,CASSIPAGADNEQFF
TRBD1,TRBV19,TRBJ1-3,many,TGTGCCAGTAGTATCCAGGGGGACGGAAACACCATATATTTT,CASSIQGDGNTIYF
TRBD1,TRBV20-1,TRBJ1-6,few,TGCAGTGCTAGACAGGGACAGCTTGCCCTCCACTTT,CSARQGQLALHF
TRBD1,TRBV6-2/TRBV6-3,TRBJ1-2,few,TGTGCCAGCAGTCTATCCAGACAGGGAAGCGGCTACACCTTC,CASSLSRQGSGYTF
NA,TRBV29-1,TRBJ1-1,many,TGCAGCGTGACAGAAATCAACACTGAAGCTTTCTTT,CSVTEINTEAFF
TRBD1,TRBV20-1,TRBJ2-1,few,TGCAGCACCGGGACAGCCCAGGGGCAGTTCTTC,CSTGTAQGQFF
NA,TRBV21-1,TRBJ1-1,few,TGTGCCAGCGGGTATAACACTGAAGCTTTCTTT,CASGYNTEAFF
NA,TRBV7-9,TRBJ2-7,few,TGTGCCAGCAGCTTAGGGCAGAATCACGAGCAGTACTTC,CASSLGQNHEQYF
TRBD2,TRBV7-3,TRBJ2-1,NA,TGTGCCAGCAGCTTAGGCCGACTAGCGGGGGGCAATGAGCAGTTCTTC,CASSLGRLAGGNEQFF
NA,TRBV7-2,TRBJ2-1,NA,TGTGCCAGCAGCGTAGAGTCGACATCTGGCATATACAATGAGCAGTTCTTC,CASSVESTSGIYNEQFF
TRBD1,TRBV15,TRBJ2-7,many,TGTGCCACCAGCAGAGGGGACAGGGGGGTATACGAGCAGTACTTC,CATSRGDRGVYEQYF
NA,TRBV6-2/TRBV6-3,TRBJ2-3,NA,TGTGCCAGCAGTTACTCGCGCAGATTGGGAACAGATACGCAGTATTTT,CASSYSRRLGTDTQYF
TRBD2,TRBV20-1,TRBJ2-5,many,TGCAGTGCTAGACAGACTAGCGGGGGGGTAGGGGAGACCCAGTACTTC,CSARQTSGGVGETQYF
NA,TRBV20-1,TRBJ2-1,medium-sized,TGCAGTGCTAGAGATTTGACCACCTCCTACAATGAGCAGTTCTTC,CSARDLTTSYNEQFF
NA,TRBV20-1,TRBJ2-3,few,TGCAGTGCTGCACAGCCAGTGGCAGATACGCAGTATTTT,CSAAQPVADTQYF
NA,TRBV6-1,TRBJ2-1,few,TGTGCCAGCAGTGAGGGGAATTACAATGAGCAGTTCTTC,CASSEGNYNEQFF
TRBD1,TRBV12-3/TRBV12-4,TRBJ1-1,many,TGTGCCAGCAGTCTCAGGGGGACGAACACTGAAGCTTTCTTT,CASSLRGTNTEAFF
TRBD1,TRBV20-1,TRBJ1-2,many,TGCAGTGCTAGTAACGCACAGGGGGGTAATGATTATGGCTACACCTTC,CSASNAQGGNDYGYTF
NA,TRBV5-1,TRBJ2-3,NA,TGCGCCAGCAGCTTGTCAGAATACACAGATACGCAGTATTTT,CASSLSEYTDTQYF
NA,TRBV6-5,TRBJ2-1,many,TGTGCCACCCAATATAGGGGGAATGAGCAGTTCTTC,CATQYRGNEQFF
NA,TRBV4-1,TRBJ2-7,few,TGCGCCAGCAGCCAAGTGTCAAGTGCCTACGAGCAGTACTTC,CASSQVSSAYEQYF
TRBD2,TRBV25-1,TRBJ2-5,NA,TGTGCCAGCAGTGGCCGGGGACTAGCGGGGGGGGAGACCCAGTACTTC,CASSGRGLAGGETQYF
TRBD2,TRBV9,TRBJ2-1,few,TGTGCCAGCAGCGTAGGACTAGCGAGCTCCCATGAGCAGTTCTTC,CASSVGLASSHEQFF
NA,TRBV28,TRBJ1-5,NA,TGTGCCAGCTCGAGGGGCTGGAATCAGCCCCAGCATTTT,CASSRGWNQPQHF
NA,TRBV20-1,TRBJ1-6,few,TGCAGTGCTAGGCACAGTAATTCACCCCTCCACTTT,CSARHSNSPLHF
NA,TRBV28,TRBJ1-1,NA,TGTGCCAGCAGTTCTCCAACGAAGCTGAACACTGAAGCTTTCTTT,CASSSPTKLNTEAFF
NA,TRBV2,TRBJ2-5,few,TGTGCCACTGACAGGACAGCGGAAGAGACCCAGTACTTC,CATDRTAEETQYF
NA,TRBV6-2/TRBV6-3,TRBJ2-7,few,TGTGCCAGCCTAGACGGGGGACGGTCTTACGAGCAGTACTTC,CASLDGGRSYEQYF
TRBD2,TRBV20-1,TRBJ2-2,few,TGCAGTGCAACACTAGCGGGGGGGACCGGGGAGCTGTTTTTT,CSATLAGGTGELFF
NA,TRBV28,TRBJ2-5,few,TGTGCCAGCAGTAAGCCCAATCAAGAGACCCAGTACTTC,CASSKPNQETQYF
NA,TRBV10-3,TRBJ1-1,many,TGTGCCATCAGACTTACGGGGGCGAACACTGAAGCTTTCTTT,CAIRLTGANTEAFF
TRBD1,TRBV24-1,TRBJ2-3,few,TGTGCCACCAGTGTGGGGACAGGCAGCACAGATACGCAGTATTTT,CATSVGTGSTDTQYF
TRBD1,TRBV5-1,TRBJ2-6,NA,TGCGCCAGCAGCTTGGCGGACAGGGGGGCCGGGGCCAACGTCCTGACTTTC,CASSLADRGAGANVLTF
TRBD1,TRBV7-9,TRBJ2-7,few,TGTGCCAGCAGCAAGAGGACAGGGGCCTACGAGCAGTACTTC,CASSKRTGAYEQYF